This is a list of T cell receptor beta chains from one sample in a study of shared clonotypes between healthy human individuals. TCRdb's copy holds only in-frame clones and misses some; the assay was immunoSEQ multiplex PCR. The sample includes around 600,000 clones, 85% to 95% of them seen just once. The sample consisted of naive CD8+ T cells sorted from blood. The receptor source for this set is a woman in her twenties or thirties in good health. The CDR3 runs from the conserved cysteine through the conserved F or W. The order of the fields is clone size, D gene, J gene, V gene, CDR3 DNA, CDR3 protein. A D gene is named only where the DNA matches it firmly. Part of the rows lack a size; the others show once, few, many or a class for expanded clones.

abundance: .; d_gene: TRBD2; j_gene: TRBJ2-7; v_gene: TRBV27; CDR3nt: TGTGCCAGCAGTTTGATCAGCGGGATCGAGCAGTACTTC; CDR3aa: CASSLISGIEQYF
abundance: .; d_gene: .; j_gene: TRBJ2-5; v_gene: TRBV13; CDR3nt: TGTGCCAGCAGCTTAGGACTAACCCAAGAGACCCAGTACTTC; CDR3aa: CASSLGLTQETQYF
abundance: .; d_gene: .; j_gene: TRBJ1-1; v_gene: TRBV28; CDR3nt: TGTGCCAGCAGTTTTTTGGGTGGCCAGATCGTTGAAGCTTTCTTT; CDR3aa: CASSFLGGQIVEAFF
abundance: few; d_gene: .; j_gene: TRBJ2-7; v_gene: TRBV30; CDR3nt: TGTGCCTGGAGTGACACCTACGAGCAGTACTTC; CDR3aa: CAWSDTYEQYF
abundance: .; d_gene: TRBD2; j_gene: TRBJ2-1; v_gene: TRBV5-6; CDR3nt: TGTGCCAGCAGCCCCCTAGCGGGAGTTGAGCAGTTCTTC; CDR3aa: CASSPLAGVEQFF
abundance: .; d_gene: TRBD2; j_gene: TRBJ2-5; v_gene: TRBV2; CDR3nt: TGTGCCAGCAGGCCCGGGACTAGCGGGAGTACGGAGACCCAGTACTTC; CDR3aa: CASRPGTSGSTETQYF
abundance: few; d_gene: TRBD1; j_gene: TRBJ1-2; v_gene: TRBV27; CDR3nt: TGTGCCAGCACCAGGGACAGGGGAAGCGGCTACACCTTC; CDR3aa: CASTRDRGSGYTF
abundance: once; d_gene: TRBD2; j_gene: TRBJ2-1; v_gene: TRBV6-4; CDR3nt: TGTGCCAGCAGTCCGGGACTAGCGAGTTATGAGCAGTTCTTC; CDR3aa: CASSPGLASYEQFF
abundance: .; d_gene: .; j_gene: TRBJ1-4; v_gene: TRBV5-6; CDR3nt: TGTGCCAGCAGCTGGCAGGGTGCAATGTTGTTTTTT; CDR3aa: CASSWQGAMLFF
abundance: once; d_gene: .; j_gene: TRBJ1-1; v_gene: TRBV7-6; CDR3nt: TGTGCCAGCAGCTATTTAGACAGCATGAACACTGAAGCTTTCTTT; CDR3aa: CASSYLDSMNTEAFF
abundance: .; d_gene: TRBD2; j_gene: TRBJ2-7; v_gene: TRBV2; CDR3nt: TGTGCCAGCAGTGGACTAGCGGGAGATATCGTAGGCTACGAGCAGTACTTC; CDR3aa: CASSGLAGDIVGYEQYF
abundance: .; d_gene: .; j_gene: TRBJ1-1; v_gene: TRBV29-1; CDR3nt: TGCAGCGTTTTACAGACAAACACTGAAGCTTTCTTT; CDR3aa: CSVLQTNTEAFF
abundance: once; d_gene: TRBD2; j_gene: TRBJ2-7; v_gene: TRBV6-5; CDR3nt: TGTGCCAGCAGTTACCTAGCGGGACACTCCTACGAGCAGTACTTC; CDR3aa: CASSYLAGHSYEQYF
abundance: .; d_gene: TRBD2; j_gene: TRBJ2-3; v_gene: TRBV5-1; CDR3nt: TGCGCCAGCAGGGCTAGCGGGAGCGTCGATACGCAGTATTTT; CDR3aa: CASRASGSVDTQYF
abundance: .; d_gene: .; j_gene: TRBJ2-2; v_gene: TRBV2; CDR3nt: TGTGCCAGCATGAGGGACACGAACACCGGGGAGCTGTTTTTT; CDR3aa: CASMRDTNTGELFF
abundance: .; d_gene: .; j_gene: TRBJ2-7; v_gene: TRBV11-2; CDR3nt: TGTGCCTCCACAATATCCGGGGCCTCCTACGAGCAGTACTTC; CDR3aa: CASTISGASYEQYF
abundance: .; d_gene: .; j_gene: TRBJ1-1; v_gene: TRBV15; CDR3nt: TGTGCCACCAGCAGGGGTTCTACTGAAGCTTTCTTT; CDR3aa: CATSRGSTEAFF
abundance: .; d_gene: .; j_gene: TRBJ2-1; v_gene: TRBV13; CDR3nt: TGTGCCAGCAGCTTAACGAACTTCCCCTACAATGAGCAGTTCTTC; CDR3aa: CASSLTNFPYNEQFF